The text below deals with one TCR beta chain. Its antigen is not identified. The sample comes from a study of cytomegalovirus exposure and HLA in healthy donors. Study at large: Earlier findings included more than 95 million unique TCR beta sequences obtained from roughly 200 million T cells. Overall study results and limits: Later on, an analysis tied roughly 17,000 TCR beta sequences to HLA alleles at 0.05 false discovery rate. Later work found most CMV-associated TCR beta chains apparently HLA-restricted.

Whereas donors were nominally healthy upon sampling, unrecorded immune exposures were probable. In the PCR, 60 Vbeta and 13 Jbeta primers were used. The repertoire was sequenced with immunoSEQ multiplex PCR; TCRdb's copy has only in-frame clones and lacks some. The table records approximately 130,000 clones, around 70% of them present only once. The V gene's germline CDR1 is SGHRS and CDR2 YFSETQ. The CDR3 is 15 amino acids. Germline trimming cut 2 bases from V and 5 bases from J; bases unmatched to any gene: 5. The chain is built from TRBV5-1 and TRBJ2-1; 9 bases map to TRBD1. The sample taken for sequencing was PBMCs. This TCR was sampled from a man aged 30-40 years in good health and CMV-seronegative. The CDR3, as DNA: TGCGCCAGCAGCTTACAGGGGGCGCATGACAATGAGCAGTTCTTC. Its translation is CASSLQGAHDNEQFF.